This paragraph covers one T cell receptor (beta chain) sequence. Its antigen remains unidentified. A single record per CDR3 protein comes from TCRdb applying MiXCR to the reads. Seen here are 150,000 to 200,000 distinct CDR3 sequences, 20% to 25% observed once, and the top ten hold under 30%. The sample comes from a study of T cell repertoires in cytomegalovirus infection. About the research overall: Indicated by public TCR beta signatures were CMV infection and matching HLA type. Study outcomes and limitations: In two of eight donors, the top clonotype was HLA-C-restricted CMV-specific.

J lost 1 base, V lost 4 bases, and 5 bases had no gene match. This CDR3 is 16 amino acids long. The germline V gene has CDR1 SGHTA and CDR2 FQGNSA. This TCR derives from a human donor in good health (CMV status not recorded). Some clones in this sample may be carry-over from other donors' samples. Specimen: CD8+ T cells from cultured PBMCs, collected from culture after CMV antigen stimulation. The chain carries TRBV7-2 and TRBJ2-1; 9 bases line up with TRBD1. The chain's CDR3 is CASSWDRDYSYNEQFF. The DNA of the CDR3 is TGTGCCAGCAGCTGGGACAGGGATTATTCCTACAATGAGCAGTTCTTC.